Included here is one TCR beta chain sequence, with context. Germline lookup yields CDR1 ENHRY and CDR2 SYGVKD. Trimming left V 5 bases short and J 0 bases short, with 5 bases between. This CDR3 spans 14 amino acids. The data were obtained in a study of T cell responses to AZD1222 COVID-19 vaccine. The repertoire was sequenced with immunoSEQ multiplex PCR; TCRdb's copy has only in-frame clones and lacks some. The sample holds over 90,000 clones; 80% to 95% are singletons and the top ten take 4.8%. This sequence originates from an adult in good health. The sample here was peripheral blood, taken on day 0 of AZD1222 vaccination. This chain joins TRBV10-3 and TRBJ2-6, with D unclear. CDR3 loop: CAISPSSGANVLTF. The CDR3 DNA sequence: TGTGCCATCAGTCCTAGCTCTGGGGCCAACGTCCTGACTTTC.